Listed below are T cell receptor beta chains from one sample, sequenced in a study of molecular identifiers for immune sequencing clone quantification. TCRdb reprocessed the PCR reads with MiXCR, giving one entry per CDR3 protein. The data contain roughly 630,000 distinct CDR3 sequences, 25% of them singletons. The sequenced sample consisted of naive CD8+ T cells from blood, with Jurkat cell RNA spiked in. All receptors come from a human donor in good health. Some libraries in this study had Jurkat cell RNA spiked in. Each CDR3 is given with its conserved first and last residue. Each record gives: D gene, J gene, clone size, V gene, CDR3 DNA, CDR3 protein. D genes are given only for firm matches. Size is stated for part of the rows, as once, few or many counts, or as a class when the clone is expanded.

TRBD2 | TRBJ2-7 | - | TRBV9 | TGTGCCAGCAGCGCCCTAGCGGGGGGCGAGCAGTACTTC | CASSALAGGEQYF
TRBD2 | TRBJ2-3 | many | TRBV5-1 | TGCGCCAGCAGCTCTCTTGGGTTCGCGGGAGAGACTCCTAGCACAGATACGCAGTATTTT | CASSSLGFAGETPSTDTQYF
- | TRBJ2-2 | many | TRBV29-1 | TGCAGCGTTGAAGGGCAGGGCATCTACACCGGGGAGCTGTTTTTT | CSVEGQGIYTGELFF
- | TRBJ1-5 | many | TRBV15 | TGTGCCACCAGCAGAGGAGGGTACCATAATCAGCCCCAGCATTTT | CATSRGGYHNQPQHF
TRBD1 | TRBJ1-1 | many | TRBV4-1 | TGCGCCAGCAGCCAAAGGACAGGGTTGAACACTGAAGCTTTCTTT | CASSQRTGLNTEAFF
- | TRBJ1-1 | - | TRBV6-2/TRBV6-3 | TGTGCCAGCGTCAGGAACAGGGCGTACACTGAAGCTTTCTTT | CASVRNRAYTEAFF
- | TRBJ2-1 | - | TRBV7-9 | TGTGCCAGCAGCTCCGCTGAGGATCGCGAGGAGGGTGAGCAGTTCTTC | CASSSAEDREEGEQFF
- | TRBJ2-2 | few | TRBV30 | TGTGCCTGCTCAGGGAACACCGGGGAGCTGTTTTTT | CACSGNTGELFF
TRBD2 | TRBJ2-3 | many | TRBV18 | TGTGCCAGCACCACTAGCGGGAGTCGCACAGATACGCAGTATTTT | CASTTSGSRTDTQYF
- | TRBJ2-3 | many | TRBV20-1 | TGCAGTGCTAGGTCGGGCCCGAGCACAGATACGCAGTATTTT | CSARSGPSTDTQYF
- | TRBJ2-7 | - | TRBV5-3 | TGTGCCAGCAGCTTCATGGCGGGGCTCTCCTACGGGCAGTACTTC | CASSFMAGLSYGQYF
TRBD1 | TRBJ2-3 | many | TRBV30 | TGTGCCTGGAGTTATGGACAGGGATTAGTTGGAGATACGCAGTATTTT | CAWSYGQGLVGDTQYF
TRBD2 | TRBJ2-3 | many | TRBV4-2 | TGTGCCAGCAGCCAATCGTTGGGACTAGCGGCAGATACGCAGTATTTT | CASSQSLGLAADTQYF
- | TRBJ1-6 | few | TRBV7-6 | TGTGCCAGCGCGGACGGGGTCTTTTCACCCCTCCACTTT | CASADGVFSPLHF
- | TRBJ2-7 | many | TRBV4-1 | TGTGCCAGCAGCCAAACAGGGACTGGGCCCTACGAGCAGTACTTC | CASSQTGTGPYEQYF
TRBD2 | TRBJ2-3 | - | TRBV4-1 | TGCGCCAGCAGGGTAGCGGGAGGGCCGAGCACAGATACGCAGTATTTT | CASRVAGGPSTDTQYF
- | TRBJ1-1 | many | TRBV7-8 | TGTGCCAGCAGCTTGACAGGTTCCACTGAAGCTTTCTTT | CASSLTGSTEAFF
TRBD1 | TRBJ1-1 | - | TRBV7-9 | TGTGCCAGCGGAGATACAGGGGGATTGGACACTGAAGCTTTCTTT | CASGDTGGLDTEAFF
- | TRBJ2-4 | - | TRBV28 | TGTGCCAGCAGCTTGGGGGGTTCCAAAAACATTCAGTACTTC | CASSLGGSKNIQYF
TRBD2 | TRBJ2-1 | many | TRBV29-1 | TGCAGCGTGGTTAGCGGGATGAATGAGCAGTTCTTC | CSVVSGMNEQFF
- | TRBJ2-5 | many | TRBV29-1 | TGCAGCGTTGAAGATCCCGGAAAGAGGACCCAGTACTTC | CSVEDPGKRTQYF
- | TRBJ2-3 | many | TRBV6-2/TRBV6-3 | TGTGCCAGCCTATCGGGGCCCTATGACACAGATACGCAGTATTTT | CASLSGPYDTDTQYF
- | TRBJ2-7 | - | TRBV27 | TGTGCCAGCATTGGACAGGACTACCACGAGCAGTACTTC | CASIGQDYHEQYF
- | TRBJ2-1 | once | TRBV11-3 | TGTGCCAGCAGCTTAGGGTGGAGGAGCTATGAGCAGTTCTTC | CASSLGWRSYEQFF
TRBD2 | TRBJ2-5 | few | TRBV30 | TGTGCCTGGACCGGGACTAGCGGGAAGACCCAGTACTTC | CAWTGTSGKTQYF
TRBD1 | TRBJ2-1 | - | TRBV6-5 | TGTGCCAGCAGTTACTCGAAGGGGGCTGCTGAGCAGTTCTTC | CASSYSKGAAEQFF
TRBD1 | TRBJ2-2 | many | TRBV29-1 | TGCAGCGCGCCACAGGGGACCGGGGAGCTGTTTTTT | CSAPQGTGELFF
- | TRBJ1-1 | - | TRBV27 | TGTGCCAGCAGTCCAGGTGGGGGAAGGATTTTCTTT | CASSPGGGRIFF
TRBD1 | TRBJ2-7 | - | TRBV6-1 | TGTGCCAGCAGTGAAATGGGACAGGGTCTCTACGAGCAGTACTTC | CASSEMGQGLYEQYF
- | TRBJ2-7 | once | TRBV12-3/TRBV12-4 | TGTGCCAGCAGTTTTGGGGTTAACTCCTACGAGCAGTACTTC | CASSFGVNSYEQYF
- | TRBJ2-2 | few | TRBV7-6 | TGTGCCAGCAGGGCCACCAGACTAGTAGGCACCGGGGAGCTGTTTTTT | CASRATRLVGTGELFF
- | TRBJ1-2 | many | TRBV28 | TGTGCCAGCAGTTTGAGACGGCCCTATGGCTACACCTTC | CASSLRRPYGYTF
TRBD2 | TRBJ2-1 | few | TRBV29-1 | TGCAGCTCCGGGACTAGCGGGACTTATGAGCAGTTCTTC | CSSGTSGTYEQFF
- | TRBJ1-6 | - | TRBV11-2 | TGTGCCAGCAGCTTAGTGGCAGGGGATTCACCCCTCCACTTT | CASSLVAGDSPLHF
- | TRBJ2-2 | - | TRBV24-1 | TGTGCCACCAGTAGGTCGGGCAGTAGCACCGGGGAGCTGTTTTTT | CATSRSGSSTGELFF
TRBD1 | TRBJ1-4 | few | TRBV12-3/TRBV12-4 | TGTGCCAGCAGTTTGACAGGGCTGGAGGAAAAACTGTTTTTT | CASSLTGLEEKLFF
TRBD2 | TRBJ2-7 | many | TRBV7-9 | TGTGCCAGCAGCCCGAGACTAGCGGGATCCGACGAGCAGTACTTC | CASSPRLAGSDEQYF
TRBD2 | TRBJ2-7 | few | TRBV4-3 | TGCGCCAACAGCCAAGATTGGGGGACTAGCGGGACCGCCTCCTACGAGCAGTACTTC | CANSQDWGTSGTASYEQYF
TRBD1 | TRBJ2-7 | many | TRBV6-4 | TGTGCCAGCAGTGCGCGCAGGGGGTACGAGCAGTACTTC | CASSARRGYEQYF
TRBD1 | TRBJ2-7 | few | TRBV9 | TGTGCCAGCAGCGGTGGGACAGGGGTTTCCTACGAGCAGTACTTC | CASSGGTGVSYEQYF
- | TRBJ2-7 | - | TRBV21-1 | TGTGCCAATTTACATGGGGGTAACTACGAGCAGTACTTC | CANLHGGNYEQYF
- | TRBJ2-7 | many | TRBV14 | TGTGCCAGCAGCCAGTTAGGGCTCGAGCAGTACTTC | CASSQLGLEQYF
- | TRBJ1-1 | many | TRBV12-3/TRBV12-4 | TGTGCCAGCAGTTTAGTTGGCGGGACGGTAGGACCTGAAGCTTTCTTT | CASSLVGGTVGPEAFF
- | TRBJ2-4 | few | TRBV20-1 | TGCAGTGCGCGGTCAATAAATCTTCCCGAAAACATTCAGTACTTC | CSARSINLPENIQYF